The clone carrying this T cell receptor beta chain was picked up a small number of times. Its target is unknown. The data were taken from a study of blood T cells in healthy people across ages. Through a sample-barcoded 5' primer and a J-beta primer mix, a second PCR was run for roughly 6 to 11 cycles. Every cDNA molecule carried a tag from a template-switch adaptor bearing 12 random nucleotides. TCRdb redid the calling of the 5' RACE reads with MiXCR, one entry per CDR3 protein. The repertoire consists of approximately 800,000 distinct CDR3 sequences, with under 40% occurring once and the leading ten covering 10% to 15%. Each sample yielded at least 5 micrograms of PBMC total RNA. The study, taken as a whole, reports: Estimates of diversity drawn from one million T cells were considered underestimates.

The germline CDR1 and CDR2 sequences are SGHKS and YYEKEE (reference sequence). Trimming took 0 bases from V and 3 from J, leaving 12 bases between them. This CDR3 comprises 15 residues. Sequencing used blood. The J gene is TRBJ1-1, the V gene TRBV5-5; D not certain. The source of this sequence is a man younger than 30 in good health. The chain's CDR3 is CASSLGPGGDTEAFF. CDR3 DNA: TGTGCCAGCAGCTTGGGCCCGGGAGGCGACACTGAAGCTTTCTTT.